This TCR beta chain was identified in a study of CD8 T cells in ankylosing spondylitis. The study, taken as a whole, reports: Ankylosing spondylitis blood appeared to carry a characteristic TCR beta motif of seven to nine highly homologous variants. Clones linked to disease, bearing a CD8+ phenotype, were relatively rare in peripheral blood. Researchers reportedly found disease-linked clones significantly enriched in matched ankylosing spondylitis synovial fluid.

The V gene's germline CDR1 is MGHRA and CDR2 YSYEKL. The CDR3 has 16 residues. V was clipped by 0 bases and J by 12 bases; unmatched bases: 11. In making TCR beta libraries, quantitative 5'-RACE with molecular barcodes was used. One entry per CDR3 protein results from TCRdb running MiXCR on the 5' RACE reads. Of approximately 300,000 distinct CDR3 sequences in the sample, less than 9.5% were seen once. This clonotype has more than one count but fewer than ten. Its antigen is unknown. V is TRBV4-1 and J is TRBJ1-6, with 7 bases matching TRBD1. Sequenced material: blood, either unsorted or a sorted T cell fraction (not recorded which). The origin of this receptor is a male donor with ankylosing spondylitis. The CDR3 coding sequence is TGCGCCAGCAGCCAAGAGTTAACAGGGGAAAGATTACCCCTCCACTTT. This codes for CASSQELTGERLPLHF.